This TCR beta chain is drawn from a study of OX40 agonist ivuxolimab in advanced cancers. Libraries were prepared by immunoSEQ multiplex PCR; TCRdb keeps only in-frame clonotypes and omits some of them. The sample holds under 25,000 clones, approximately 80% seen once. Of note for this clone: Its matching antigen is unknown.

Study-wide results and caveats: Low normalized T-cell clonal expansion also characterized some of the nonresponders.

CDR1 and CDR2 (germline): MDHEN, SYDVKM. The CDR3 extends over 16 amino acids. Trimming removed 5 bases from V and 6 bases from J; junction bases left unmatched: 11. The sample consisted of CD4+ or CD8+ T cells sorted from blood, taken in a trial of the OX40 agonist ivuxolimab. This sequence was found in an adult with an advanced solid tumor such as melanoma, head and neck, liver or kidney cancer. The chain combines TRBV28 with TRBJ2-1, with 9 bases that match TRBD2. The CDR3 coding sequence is TGTGCCAGCAGTCGGCCCTTAGCGGGAGAAAGCAATGAGCAGTTCTTC. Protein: CASSRPLAGESNEQFF.